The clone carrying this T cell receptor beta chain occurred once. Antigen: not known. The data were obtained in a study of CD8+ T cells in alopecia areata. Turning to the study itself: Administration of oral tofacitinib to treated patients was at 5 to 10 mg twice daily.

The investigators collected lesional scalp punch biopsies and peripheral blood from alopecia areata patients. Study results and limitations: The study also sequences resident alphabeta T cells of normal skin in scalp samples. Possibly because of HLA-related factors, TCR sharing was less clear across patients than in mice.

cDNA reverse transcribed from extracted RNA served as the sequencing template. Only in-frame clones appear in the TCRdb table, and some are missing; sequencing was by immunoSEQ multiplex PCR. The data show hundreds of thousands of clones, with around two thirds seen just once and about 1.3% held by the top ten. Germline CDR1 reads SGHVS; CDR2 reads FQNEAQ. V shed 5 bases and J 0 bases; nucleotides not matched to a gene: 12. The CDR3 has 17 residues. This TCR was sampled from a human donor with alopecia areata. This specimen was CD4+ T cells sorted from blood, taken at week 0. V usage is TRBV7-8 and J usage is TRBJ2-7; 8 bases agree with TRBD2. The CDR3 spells CASSTLLGAGASYEQYF. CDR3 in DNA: TGTGCCAGCAGCACCCTCCTGGGAGCGGGGGCCTCCTACGAGCAGTACTTC.